This note documents a single T cell receptor (beta chain) sequence. Its antigen is as yet unknown. The CDR3 is made up of 14 amino acids. V trimming: 2 bases; J trimming: 6 bases; junction bases outside the gene matches: 5. CDR1 MGHDK and CDR2 SYGVNS come from the germline V gene. RNA was extracted with the RNeasy kit, and a quantity of roughly 0.45 to 1 ug was reverse transcribed using random hexamers. Multiplex immunoSEQ PCR targeted 54 Vbeta and 13 Jbeta TCR beta segments. MiXCR, applied by TCRdb to the immunoSEQ multiplex PCR reads, yields one record per CDR3 protein. The sample lists about 180,000 distinct CDR3 sequences, 85% to 95% seen once, with 0.15% to 0.2% in the top ten. The data belong to a study of CD8 T cells in Susac syndrome. Study-wide results and caveats: As acknowledged by the study, its TCR sequencing and HLA analysis included a relatively small number of individuals.

The chain employs TRBV25-1 and TRBJ2-7; 9 nucleotides line up with TRBD2. The sequence derives from a human donor with multiple sclerosis. The sample was CD8+ T cells from PBMCs. This chain's CDR3 is CASSEHSGGTEQYF. CDR3 nucleotide sequence: TGTGCCAGCAGTGAACATAGCGGGGGTACCGAGCAGTACTTC.